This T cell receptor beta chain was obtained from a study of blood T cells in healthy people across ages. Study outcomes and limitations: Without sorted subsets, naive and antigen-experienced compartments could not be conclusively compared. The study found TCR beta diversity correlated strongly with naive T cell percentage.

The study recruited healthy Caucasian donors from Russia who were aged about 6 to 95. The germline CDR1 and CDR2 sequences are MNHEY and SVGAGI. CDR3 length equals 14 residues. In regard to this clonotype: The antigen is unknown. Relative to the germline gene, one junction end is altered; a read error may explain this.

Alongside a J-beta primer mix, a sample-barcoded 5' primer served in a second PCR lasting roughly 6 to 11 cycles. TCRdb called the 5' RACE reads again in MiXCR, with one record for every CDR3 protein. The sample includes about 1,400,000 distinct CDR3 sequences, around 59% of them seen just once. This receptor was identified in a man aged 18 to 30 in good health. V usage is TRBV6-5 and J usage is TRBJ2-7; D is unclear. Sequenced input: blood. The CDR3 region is CTSSSSGYSYEQYF. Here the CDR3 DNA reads TGTACCAGCAGTTCGTCGGGTTATTCCTACGAGCAGTACTTC.